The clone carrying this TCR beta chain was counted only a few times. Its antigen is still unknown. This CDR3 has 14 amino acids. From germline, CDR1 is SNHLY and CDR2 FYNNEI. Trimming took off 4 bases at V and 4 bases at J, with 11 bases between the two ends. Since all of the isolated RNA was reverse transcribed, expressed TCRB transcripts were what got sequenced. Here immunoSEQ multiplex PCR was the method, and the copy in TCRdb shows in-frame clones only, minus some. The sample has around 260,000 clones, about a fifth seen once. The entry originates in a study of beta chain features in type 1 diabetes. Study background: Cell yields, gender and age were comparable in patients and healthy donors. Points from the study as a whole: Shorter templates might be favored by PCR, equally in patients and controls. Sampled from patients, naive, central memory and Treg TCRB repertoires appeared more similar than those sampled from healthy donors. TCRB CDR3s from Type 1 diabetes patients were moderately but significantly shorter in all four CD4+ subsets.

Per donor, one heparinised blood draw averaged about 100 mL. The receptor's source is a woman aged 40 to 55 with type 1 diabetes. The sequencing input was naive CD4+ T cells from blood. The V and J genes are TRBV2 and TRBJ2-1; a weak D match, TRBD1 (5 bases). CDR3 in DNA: TGTGCCAGCAGTGTCAGACAGTATTACAATGAGCAGTTCTTC. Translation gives CASSVRQYYNEQFF.